The 2 T cell receptor beta chains given below trace back to one sample, sequenced in a study of blood T cell repertoires in COVID-19. TCRdb keeps only in-frame clones here, not all; method: immunoSEQ multiplex PCR. The sample carries under 300,000 clones, 75% to 90% recorded once. The sample taken for sequencing was peripheral blood. These TCRs come from a man between 60 and 75 years old who had recovered from COVID-19.

This chain connects TRBV18 to TRBJ1-1; D possibly corresponds to TRBD1 (6 bases). The germline V gene has CDR1 KGHSH and CDR2 LQKENI. This CDR3 region has 15 residues. The V gene lost 4 bases and the J gene lost 1 base, with 13 bases spanning the gap. As DNA, the CDR3 is TGTGCCAGCTCACTCGAGCAGGGGCAGAACACTGAAGCTTTCTTT. Translation: CASSLEQGQNTEAFF.

This chain links TRBV24-1 with TRBJ1-1, with D hard to call. Trimming cost V 4 bases and J 13 bases, with 12 bases left between them. Germline V CDR1 and CDR2: KGHDR, SFDVKD. The CDR3 spans 11 residues. The CDR3 is CATSEEKRIFF. In DNA, the CDR3 is TGTGCCACCAGTGAAGAAAAGAGGATTTTCTTT.